One and the same sample provided the 26 T cell receptor beta chains below, sequenced in a study of beta chain features in type 1 diabetes. General observations from the study: Among all four CD4+ subsets, Type 1 diabetes patients had TCRB CDR3s that were moderately but significantly shorter.

The whole isolated RNA underwent reverse transcription, so sequencing captured expressed TCRB transcripts. Profiling relied on immunoSEQ multiplex PCR, and the TCRdb table lists in-frame clones only, not all of them. Seen here are some 330,000 clones, approximately 12% observed once, and the top ten hold 0.01%. Their antigens are not known. The sample was naive CD4+ T cells from blood. All receptors come from a woman aged 18 to 35 with type 1 diabetes.

The chain links TRBV5-4 to TRBJ2-1; D gene unclear. In germline, CDR1 is SGHNT, CDR2 YYREEE (reference sequence). The CDR3 runs to 17 residues. Trimming took off 0 bases at V and 5 bases at J, with 18 bases between the two ends. The CDR3 here is CASSLGVAGWADNEQFF. The CDR3 DNA sequence: TGTGCCAGCAGCTTGGGGGTGGCCGGTTGGGCCGACAATGAGCAGTTCTTC.

This clone was detected only a few times. The chain employs TRBV10-2 and TRBJ1-2; D may be TRBD1 (5 bases). The CDR3 is made up of 15 amino acids. The V gene's germline CDR1 is WSHSY and CDR2 SAAADI. The V and J ends lost 3 bases and 4 bases respectively, with 15 bases between them. CDR3 in amino acids: CASSDPGGGSYGYTF. The CDR3 DNA reads as TGCGCCAGCAGTGACCCCGGGGGGGGGAGCTATGGCTACACCTTC.

The chain recombines TRBV29-1 with TRBJ1-4; D might be TRBD1 (5 bases). Germline loops: CDR1 SQVTM, CDR2 ANQGSEA. Trimming pared 3 bases from V and 7 bases from J, leaving 12 bases between. CDR3 length: 13 residues. The CDR3, as DNA: TGCAGCGTTGACGGCAGGGAAGGTGAAAAACTGTTTTTT. Translating it yields CSVDGREGEKLFF.

V usage is TRBV28 and J usage is TRBJ2-1, with 9 positions matching TRBD2. This CDR3 has 15 amino acids. Unmatched junction bases numbered 10, after V lost 3 bases and J lost 10 bases. Germline CDR1 is MDHEN and CDR2 is SYDVKM. The CDR3 loop is CASSLTSGPVSEQFF. The CDR3 DNA sequence: TGTGCCAGCAGTTTGACTAGCGGTCCGGTATCGGAGCAGTTCTTC.

The V gene is TRBV30, the J gene TRBJ2-2; TRBD2 matches 13 bases. Germline V gives CDR1 GTSNPN, CDR2 SVGIG (reference sequence). The length of the CDR3 is 20 residues. After removal of 3 bases from V and 0 bases from J, the junction contained 13 bases not matched to a gene. CDR3 in amino acids: CAWRRQQGTSGIANTGELFF. CDR3 nucleotides: TGTGCCTGGAGGCGACAGCAGGGGACTAGCGGGATCGCGAACACCGGGGAGCTGTTTTTT.

This rearrangement joins TRBV5-1 to TRBJ1-4, with D possibly TRBD1 on 5 matching bases. CDR1 and CDR2 from the germline V gene are SGHRS and YFSETQ. The length of the CDR3 is 15 residues. V was trimmed by 3 bases and J by 4 bases, leaving 13 bases between them. The CDR3 loop is CASSSQGIGNEKLFF. For the CDR3, the DNA is TGCGCCAGCAGCTCCCAGGGCATCGGTAATGAAAAACTGTTTTTT.

This clone was observed a few times. This chain joins TRBV5-4 and TRBJ2-7, with D tentatively TRBD2 (6 bases). Trimming pared 0 bases from V and 7 bases from J, leaving 11 bases between. CDR3 length: 13 residues. The germline CDR1 and CDR2 sequences are SGHNT and YYREEE (reference sequence). CDR3 protein: CASSLVAADEQYF. CDR3 bases: TGTGCCAGCAGCTTGGTAGCGGCAGATGAGCAGTACTTC.

This clone was counted between two and nine times. The CDR3 sequence: CASSLAPQGGNTIYF. In DNA form, the CDR3 reads TGTGCCAGCAGCTTAGCCCCACAGGGTGGAAACACCATATATTTT. The chain recombines TRBV7-9 with TRBJ1-3, with D maybe TRBD1 (6 bases). The CDR3 spans 15 residues. Germline V gene data show CDR1 as SEHNR and CDR2 as FQNEAQ (reference sequence). V was pared by 0 bases and J by 3 bases, with 9 bases between.

The sample holds one count of this clone. V and J are TRBV7-2 and TRBJ1-2; the match to TRBD1 covers 8 bases. V was clipped by 4 bases and J by 5 bases; unmatched bases: 9. This CDR3 comprises 15 residues. The germline V gene encodes CDR1 SGHTA and CDR2 FQGNSA. This CDR3 reads CASSSRWTGPYGYTF. Here the CDR3 DNA reads TGTGCCAGCAGCTCCCGATGGACAGGGCCGTATGGCTACACCTTC.

The rearrangement links TRBV28 to TRBJ2-7; 9 bases line up with TRBD1. CDR3 length: 15 residues. Trimming at V came to 6 bases and at J to 6 bases, leaving 12 bases not matched to a gene. From germline, CDR1 is MDHEN and CDR2 SYDVKM. The CDR3 here is CASSPPGTGTPEQYF. In DNA, the CDR3 is TGTGCCAGCAGCCCCCCCGGGACAGGGACGCCCGAGCAGTACTTC.

This chain uses TRBV19 with TRBJ2-7; 10 positions agree with TRBD1. Trimming took 6 bases from V and 6 from J; bases not matched to a gene: 11. Germline CDR1 reads LNHDA; CDR2 reads SQIVND (reference sequence). The CDR3 sequence is 15 residues long. The DNA of the CDR3 is TGTGCCAGTAGCCCCGAGTGGGACAGGGGAGGCGAGCAGTACTTC. Translating it yields CASSPEWDRGGEQYF.

This clone was observed a few times. This chain uses TRBV5-4 with TRBJ2-7; the match to TRBD1 covers 8 bases. This CDR3 contains 16 residues. The V and J ends lost 3 bases and 7 bases, in that order; junction bases with no gene match: 15. Germline CDR1 and CDR2: SGHNT and YYREEE (reference sequence). The CDR3 spells CASSWSTGQAASEQYF. The CDR3 region has the DNA TGTGCCAGCAGCTGGAGTACGGGACAGGCGGCCTCGGAGCAGTACTTC. Full variable domain (rest looked up from reference TRBV5-4 and TRBJ2-7): ETGVTQSPTHLIKTRGQQVTLRCSSQSGHNTVSWYQQALGQGPQFIFQYYREEENGRGNFPPRFSGLQFPNYSSELNVNALELDDSALYLCASSWSTGQAASEQYFGPGTRLTVT.

The chain recombines TRBV5-4 with TRBJ1-1; 7 bases line up with TRBD1. Germline assignment: CDR1 SGHNT and CDR2 YYREEE (reference sequence). This CDR3 is 15 amino acids long. J gave up 1 base and V 1 base, and 4 bases lay outside the gene matches. The CDR3: CASSLPWTGNTEAFF. The CDR3 nucleotides are TGTGCCAGCAGCTTGCCTTGGACAGGGAACACTGAAGCTTTCTTT.

Here the CDR3 reads CATSGQGTDTQYF. Here the CDR3 DNA reads TGTGCCACCTCGGGACAGGGCACAGATACGCAGTATTTT. J is TRBJ2-3 and V is TRBV27; 8 bases map to TRBD1. The V segment lost 10 bases and the J segment 1 base; nucleotides outside the gene matches: 4. Germline assignment: CDR1 MNHEY and CDR2 SMNVEV (reference sequence). CDR3 size: 13 residues.

This clone has only a few counts. The CDR3 coding sequence is TGCGCCAGCAGTCATCGGGACAGGGTATCCTACGAGCAGTACTTC. Protein: CASSHRDRVSYEQYF. V gene TRBV23-1 combines with J gene TRBJ2-7; 9 bases map to TRBD1. TRBV23-1 carries the ORF label, with uncertain function. The CDR3 totals 15 residues. Trimming took 3 bases from V and 1 from J; bases not matched to a gene: 4.

This clone has just a few counts. V gene TRBV19 combines with J gene TRBJ2-1; 14 bases are a match to TRBD2. V lost 5 bases to trimming and J lost 6 bases; unmatched junction nucleotides: 6. CDR1 LNHDA and CDR2 SQIVND come from the germline V gene (reference sequence). This CDR3 region has 16 residues. CDR3 amino acids: CASSPWTSGGTNEQFF. CDR3 nucleotides: TGTGCCAGTAGTCCATGGACTAGCGGGGGGACCAATGAGCAGTTCTTC.

V gene TRBV20-1 combines with J gene TRBJ2-5; D remains ambiguous. The V gene lost 3 bases and the J gene lost 5 bases, with 7 bases spanning the gap. The CDR3 has 11 residues. In germline, CDR1 is DFQATT, CDR2 SNEGSKA (reference sequence). CDR3: CSASAHETQYF. In DNA form, the CDR3 reads TGCAGTGCTAGTGCACACGAGACCCAGTACTTC.

This clone appeared a few times. This rearrangement joins TRBV4-3 to TRBJ2-1, with TRBD1 matching over 9 bases. This CDR3 has 14 residues. Germline CDR1 LGHNA, CDR2 YSLEER. V shed 4 bases and J 10 bases; nucleotides not matched to a gene: 8. The CDR3 nucleotides read TGCGCCAGCAGCCGCGGGGACAGGGCAAGCGAGCAGTTCTTC. This encodes CASSRGDRASEQFF.

This sequence joins TRBV5-6 and TRBJ1-1, with 8 bases identical to TRBD1. The trim removed 4 bases at V and 3 bases at J, leaving 8 bases unmatched. This CDR3 is 15 amino acids long. Germline V gene lookup returns CDR1 SGHDT and CDR2 YYEEEE. CDR3 amino acids: CASSHGQGSYTEAFF. The CDR3, as DNA: TGTGCCAGCAGCCATGGACAGGGCTCGTACACTGAAGCTTTCTTT.

This clone was observed a handful of times. This chain connects TRBV7-2 to TRBJ1-5; D gene ambiguous. V was trimmed by 2 bases and J by 7 bases, leaving 12 bases between them. The CDR3 has 14 amino acids. Germline V lookup: CDR1 SGHTA, CDR2 FQGNSA. The CDR3 sequence is CASSLSQGRQPQHF. In DNA form, the CDR3 reads TGTGCCAGCAGCTTAAGTCAAGGGAGGCAGCCCCAGCATTTT.

The V call is TRBV5-1, the J call TRBJ2-7; 9 bases map to TRBD1. Trimming removed 2 bases from V and 6 bases from J; junction bases left unmatched: 9. The CDR3 length is 15 residues. The germline gives CDR1 SGHRS, CDR2 YFSETQ. The CDR3: CASSFSTGTGSEQYF. DNA of the CDR3: TGCGCCAGCAGCTTTTCAACGGGGACAGGGTCCGAGCAGTACTTC.

This sequence joins TRBV28 and TRBJ1-1, with D possibly being TRBD1 (6 bases). With 10 bases removed from V and 1 base from J, the gap between germline ends came to 10 bases. The CDR3 extends over 12 amino acids. CDR1 and CDR2 (germline): MDHEN, SYDVKM. The CDR3 region is CATKQGNTEAFF. The CDR3 nucleotides read TGTGCCACCAAACAGGGGAACACTGAAGCTTTCTTT.

V gene TRBV6-5 combines with J gene TRBJ2-3, with a weak D call TRBD1 (5 bases). With 6 bases removed from V and 4 bases from J, the gap between germline ends came to 11 bases. The CDR3 is 13 amino acids. Germline CDR1 is MNHEY and CDR2 is SVGAGI. CDR3 protein: CASRGPLPDTQYF. In nucleotides, the CDR3 is TGTGCCAGCAGGGGGCCCCTGCCAGATACGCAGTATTTT.

The chain joins TRBV11-1 to TRBJ1-2; 12 bases are a match to TRBD1. This CDR3 contains 15 residues. CDR1 is SGHAT and CDR2 is FQDESV in the germline V gene (reference sequence). With V trimmed by 4 bases and J by 5 bases, 5 bases remained unmatched. CDR3 DNA sequence: TGTGCCAGCAGCTCCCTGGGACAGGGGGCATATGGCTACACCTTC. Translated, it gives CASSSLGQGAYGYTF.

This clone has a handful of counts. In DNA form, the CDR3 reads TGTGCCAGCAGACCAGGGGGCGCTGGGGCCAACGTCCTGACTTTC. As protein: CASRPGGAGANVLTF. The V gene is TRBV7-6, the J gene TRBJ2-6, with 8 bases lining up with TRBD1. V trimming: 6 bases; J trimming: 2 bases; junction bases outside the gene matches: 3. In germline, CDR1 is SGHVS, CDR2 FNYEAQ. The CDR3 is 15 amino acids.

V usage is TRBV30 and J usage is TRBJ1-2; D unresolved. Trimming took off 2 bases at V and 5 bases at J, with 9 bases between the two ends. The CDR3 sequence is 12 residues long. In germline, CDR1 is GTSNPN, CDR2 SVGIG (reference sequence). The CDR3 sequence is CAWSPEVYGYTF. CDR3 sequence (DNA): TGTGCCTGGAGTCCAGAGGTTTATGGCTACACCTTC.